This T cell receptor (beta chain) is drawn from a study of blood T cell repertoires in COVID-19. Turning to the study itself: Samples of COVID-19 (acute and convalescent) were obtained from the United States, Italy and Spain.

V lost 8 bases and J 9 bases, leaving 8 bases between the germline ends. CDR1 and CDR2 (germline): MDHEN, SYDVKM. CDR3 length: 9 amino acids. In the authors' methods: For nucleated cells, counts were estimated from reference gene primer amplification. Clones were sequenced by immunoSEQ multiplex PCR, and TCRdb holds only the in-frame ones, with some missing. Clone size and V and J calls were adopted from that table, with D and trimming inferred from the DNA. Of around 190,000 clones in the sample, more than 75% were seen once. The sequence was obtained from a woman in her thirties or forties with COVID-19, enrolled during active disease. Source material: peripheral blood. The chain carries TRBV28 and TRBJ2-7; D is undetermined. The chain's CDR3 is CASGQWQYF. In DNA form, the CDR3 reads TGTGCCAGCGGGCAGTGGCAGTACTTC.